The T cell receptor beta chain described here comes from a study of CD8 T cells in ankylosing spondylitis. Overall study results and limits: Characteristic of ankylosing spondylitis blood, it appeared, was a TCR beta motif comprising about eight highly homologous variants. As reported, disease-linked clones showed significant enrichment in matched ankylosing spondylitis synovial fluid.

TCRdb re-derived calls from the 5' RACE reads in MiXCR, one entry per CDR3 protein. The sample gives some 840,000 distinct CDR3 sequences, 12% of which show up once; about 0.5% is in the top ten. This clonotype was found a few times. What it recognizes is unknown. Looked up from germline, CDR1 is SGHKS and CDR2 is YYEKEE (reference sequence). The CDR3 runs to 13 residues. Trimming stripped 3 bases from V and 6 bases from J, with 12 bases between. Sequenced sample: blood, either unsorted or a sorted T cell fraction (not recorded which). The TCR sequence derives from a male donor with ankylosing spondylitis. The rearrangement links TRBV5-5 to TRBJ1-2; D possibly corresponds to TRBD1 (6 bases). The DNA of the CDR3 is TGTGCCAGCAGCTCGGCATCAGGGGATGGCTACACCTTC. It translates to CASSSASGDGYTF.